This TCR beta chain originates from a study of ipilimumab plus nivolumab after autologous stem cell transplantation. Generated by immunoSEQ multiplex PCR, the TCRdb table keeps only in-frame clones and is missing some. The sample consists of 15,000 or so clones, roughly 85% of them appearing once. The CDR3 has 16 amino acids. CDR1 KGHSH and CDR2 LQKENI come from the germline V gene. V lost 2 bases and J 2 bases, leaving 12 bases between the germline ends. The chain recombines TRBV18 with TRBJ2-2; D possibly corresponds to TRBD1 (5 bases). The TCR was taken from a male donor with diffuse large B-cell lymphoma. The sequencing used PBMCs, collected in a trial of ipilimumab plus nivolumab as post-transplant consolidation. The CDR3 DNA reads as TGTGCCAGCTCACCATTAACAGGCCATAACACCGGGGAGCTGTTTTTT. Translating gives CASSPLTGHNTGELFF.